This TCR beta chain was identified during a study of cytomegalovirus exposure and HLA in healthy donors. Whole-study results and caveats: Reports state that TCR beta sequences accurately predicted most subjects' HLA-A and HLA-B alleles. Later on, a genetic analysis was performed. It linked a missense variant in DCLRE1C with V- and J-gene trimming of TCR beta. The classifier, whose performance was assessed in both the original and validation cohorts, reportedly diagnosed cytomegalovirus status with high specificity and sensitivity.

Primers included in the PCR were 60 Vbeta and 13 Jbeta primers. Generated by immunoSEQ multiplex PCR, the TCRdb table keeps only in-frame clones and is missing some. Of 100,000 to 150,000 clones in the sample, about 81% were seen once. About this clone itself: Its antigen is not identified.

Germline V gene data show CDR1 as SNHLY and CDR2 as FYNNEI. V was pared by 9 bases and J by 0 bases, with 9 bases between. This CDR3 comprises 13 residues. The sequenced sample was PBMCs. The rearrangement links TRBV2 to TRBJ2-1; D remains ambiguous. The origin of this receptor is a woman aged 25-40 years in good health and CMV-seronegative. CDR3 coding DNA: TGTGCCAGAGCCGCAAGCTCCTACAATGAGCAGTTCTTC. As protein: CARAASSYNEQFF. The variable domain in full, with the rest retrieved from reference TRBV2 and TRBJ2-1, is EPEVTQTPSHQVTQMGQEVILRCVPISNHLYFYWYRQILGQKVEFLVSFYNNEISEKSEIFDDQFSVERPDGSNFTLKIRSTKLEDSAMYFCARAASSYNEQFFGPGTRLTVL.